This T cell receptor beta chain was profiled in a study of blood T cell repertoires in COVID-19. Study information: The origin of the acute and convalescent COVID-19 samples was the United States, Italy and Spain. Sample material is recorded as cDNA or gDNA derived from T cells, B-cell-depleted T cells, or PBMCs.

CDR3 size: 13 residues. V was trimmed by 6 bases and J by 3 bases, leaving 12 bases between them. Germline V gives CDR1 LNHDA, CDR2 SQIVND (reference sequence). In the study's own analysis: For nucleated cells, counts were estimated from reference gene primer amplification. TCRdb's table, derived via immunoSEQ multiplex PCR, lists solely in-frame clones and lacks some. The V and J calls and the clone size are those of that table, but D and trimming were determined from the DNA. The table shows more than 25,000 clones, with over 85% occurring only once. The sequencing input was peripheral blood. The TCR was taken from a human donor in a cohort sampled during active COVID-19. The chain uses TRBV19 and TRBJ2-7; D might be TRBD1 (6 bases). The CDR3 here is CASSNVQGYEQYF. Here the CDR3 DNA reads TGTGCCAGTAGCAACGTACAGGGCTACGAGCAGTACTTC.